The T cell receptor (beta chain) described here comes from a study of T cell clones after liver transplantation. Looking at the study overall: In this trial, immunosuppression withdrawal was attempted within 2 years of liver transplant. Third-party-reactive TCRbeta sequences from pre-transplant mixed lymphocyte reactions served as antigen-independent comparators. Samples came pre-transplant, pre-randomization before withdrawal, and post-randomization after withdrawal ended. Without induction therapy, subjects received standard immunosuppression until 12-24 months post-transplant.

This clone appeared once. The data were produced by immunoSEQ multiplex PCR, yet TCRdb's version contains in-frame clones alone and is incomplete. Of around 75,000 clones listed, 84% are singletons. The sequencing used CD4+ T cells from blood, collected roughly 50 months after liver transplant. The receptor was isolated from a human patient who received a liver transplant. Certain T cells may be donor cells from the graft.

Written as DNA, the CDR3 is TGCAGCGCCTCTGGGACTAGCGGGAGCAGTAATGAGCAGTTCTTC. Encoded protein: CSASGTSGSSNEQFF. V gene TRBV29-1 combines with J gene TRBJ2-1; 14 bases align to TRBD2. The CDR3 runs 15 residues. The J segment lost 7 bases and the V segment lost 7 bases, leaving 9 bases of the junction unmatched. Germline values: CDR1 SQVTM, CDR2 ANQGSEA.